These 18 T cell receptor beta chains were all obtained from the same sample, sequenced in a study of early T cells in non-severe SARS-CoV-2 infection. TCRdb analysed the 5' RACE reads with MiXCR anew, one entry per CDR3 protein. The profile shows 90,000 to 130,000 distinct CDR3 sequences, about an eighth of them singletons. The sample was whole blood. The receptors stem from an adult who was a healthcare worker with PCR-confirmed SARS-CoV-2 infection or an uninfected control (not recorded which).

This clonotype was seen a handful of times. V usage is TRBV30 and J usage is TRBJ2-3; D unresolved. The CDR3 totals 12 residues. CDR1 is GTSNPN, CDR2 SVGIG, per germline (reference sequence). The V end was cut by 2 bases, the J end by 1 base, with 4 bases between. CDR3 bases: TGTGCCTGGAGTACTGGCACAGATACGCAGTATTTT. Translating gives CAWSTGTDTQYF.

In nucleotides, the CDR3 is TGCGCCAGCAGCTTTCAGGGATTGACTGAAGCTTTCTTT. This sequence encodes CASSFQGLTEAFF. The V and J genes are TRBV5-1 and TRBJ1-1; D possibly corresponds to TRBD1 (5 bases). CDR3 length: 13 residues. Deletions cut 2 bases from V and 5 bases from J, with 10 bases between. Germline CDR1 reads SGHRS; CDR2 reads YFSETQ.

The V and J genes are TRBV29-1 and TRBJ2-3; no clear D. V lost 4 bases and J 6 bases, leaving 8 bases between the germline ends. The CDR3 runs to 11 residues. Germline loops: CDR1 SQVTM, CDR2 ANQGSEA. The chain's CDR3 is CSVVPTDTQYF. CDR3 coding DNA: TGCAGCGTTGTGCCCACGGATACGCAGTATTTT.

This clonotype has ten or more counts. This rearrangement joins TRBV12-3 or TRBV12-4 to TRBJ2-5, with 10 positions matching TRBD1. This CDR3 is 14 amino acids long. With 5 bases clipped from V and 5 bases from J, the junction kept 5 bases outside the gene matches. The CDR3 DNA sequence: TGTGCCAGCAGTGAGACAGGGGGCGCGGAGACCCAGTACTTC. This encodes CASSETGGAETQYF.

This chain links TRBV27 with TRBJ2-2; D gene ambiguous. Trimming took 2 bases from V and 1 from J, leaving 8 bases between them. This CDR3 region has 15 residues. Germline V gene data show CDR1 as MNHEY and CDR2 as SMNVEV (reference sequence). The DNA of the CDR3 is TGTGCCAGCAGTTTACGCAAGGGGAACACCGGGGAGCTGTTTTTT. Its translation: CASSLRKGNTGELFF.

A few counts support this clonotype. The DNA for the CDR3 is TGCAGCGTTGTCTCTGACGAACTACGATCCTACGAGCAGTACTTC. This sequence encodes CSVVSDELRSYEQYF. V is TRBV29-1 and J is TRBJ2-7; D is ambiguous. The length of the CDR3 is 15 residues. The germline gives CDR1 SQVTM, CDR2 ANQGSEA. The V end was cut by 4 bases, the J end by 1 base, with 17 bases between.

This clonotype has ten or more counts. The chain links TRBV6-1 to TRBJ2-2; no clear D. V was pared by 4 bases and J by 0 bases, with 12 bases between. The CDR3 spans 16 residues. Germline loops: CDR1 MNHNS, CDR2 SASEGT. For the CDR3, the DNA is TGTGCCAGCAGTGTCTTTAGTGCCCCGAACACCGGGGAGCTGTTTTTT. This translates into CASSVFSAPNTGELFF.

This clonotype was seen a handful of times. The chain couples TRBV7-6 to TRBJ2-1, with 9 bases fitting TRBD2. The CDR3 covers 16 residues. V lost 4 bases to trimming and J lost 7 bases; unmatched junction nucleotides: 11. CDR1 SGHVS and CDR2 FNYEAQ come from the germline V gene. The chain's CDR3 is CASSSIPSGAGNEQFF. CDR3 in DNA: TGTGCCAGCAGCTCGATCCCTAGCGGGGCGGGGAATGAGCAGTTCTTC. Filled out from reference TRBV7-6 and TRBJ2-1, the complete variable domain reads GAGVSQSPRYKVTKRGQDVALRCDPISGHVSLYWYRQALGQGPEFLTYFNYEAQQDKSGLPNDRFSAERPEGSISTLTIQRTEQRDSAMYRCASSSIPSGAGNEQFFGPGTRLTVL.

The J gene is TRBJ2-4, the V gene TRBV11-2, with a weak D call TRBD1 (6 bases). Trimming stripped 5 bases from V and 6 bases from J, with 17 bases between. CDR3 size: 15 residues. CDR1 SGHAT and CDR2 FQNNGV come from the germline V gene. The CDR3 sequence is CASSGRTDRRNIQYF. CDR3 in DNA: TGTGCCAGCAGCGGTCGGACAGATAGGCGAAACATTCAGTACTTC.

This clonotype was seen repeatedly, ten times or more. CDR3 bases: TGTGCCTGGACGGACAGTTCGGCGACGCAGTATTTT. Translation: CAWTDSSATQYF. V usage is TRBV30 and J usage is TRBJ2-3; the D gene is possibly TRBD1 (6 bases). This CDR3 region has 12 residues. Germline V gene lookup returns CDR1 GTSNPN and CDR2 SVGIG (reference sequence). The V and J ends lost 4 bases and 9 bases respectively, with 14 bases between them. The variable domain in full, with the rest retrieved from reference TRBV30 and TRBJ2-3, is SQTIHQWPATLVQPVGSPLSLECTVEGTSNPNLYWYRQAAGRGLQLLFYSVGIGQISSEVPQNLSASRPQDRQFILSSKKLLLSDSGFYLCAWTDSSATQYFGPGTRLTVL.

V and J are TRBV6-5 and TRBJ2-7; 7 bases fit TRBD1. CDR3 length: 15 residues. The germline CDR1 and CDR2 sequences are MNHEY and SVGAGI. The J segment lost 0 bases and the V segment lost 2 bases, leaving 4 bases of the junction unmatched. The CDR3 protein is CASSYGTDSSYEQYF. CDR3 nucleotide sequence: TGTGCCAGCAGTTACGGGACAGATAGCTCCTACGAGCAGTACTTC.

This clonotype was seen repeatedly, ten times or more. The V gene is TRBV7-8, the J gene TRBJ2-7; 9 positions match TRBD2. V lost 4 bases and J lost 4; bases outside the gene matches: 14. CDR3 length: 17 residues. Germline V lookup: CDR1 SGHVS, CDR2 FQNEAQ. The CDR3 loop is CASSYRLGREGLYEQYF. In DNA, the CDR3 is TGTGCCAGCAGCTACAGACTAGGGCGGGAGGGCCTTTACGAGCAGTACTTC.

This clonotype was picked up a small number of times. The chain's CDR3 is CSVVRGGYEQYF. The CDR3 DNA sequence: TGCAGCGTTGTGCGTGGAGGGTACGAGCAGTACTTC. The V call is TRBV29-1, the J call TRBJ2-7, with D possibly TRBD2 on 6 matching bases. Germline CDR1 reads SQVTM; CDR2 reads ANQGSEA. Trimming took off 4 bases at V and 4 bases at J, with 11 bases between the two ends. The CDR3 has 12 residues.

This clonotype occurred a few times. This chain uses TRBV5-1 with TRBJ1-2, with D hard to call. V gave up 6 bases and J gave up 3 bases, with 15 bases separating them. The CDR3 is made up of 14 amino acids. The V gene's germline CDR1 is SGHRS and CDR2 YFSETQ. CDR3: CASTRGGGDYGYTF. CDR3 DNA: TGCGCCAGCACCCGAGGTGGCGGGGACTATGGCTACACCTTC.

There are many counts of this clonotype. The chain joins TRBV20-1 to TRBJ2-3; perhaps D is TRBD1 or TRBD2 (5 bases each). CDR3 length: 15 amino acids. Between the trimmed V and J ends, which lost 6 bases and 0 bases, there was a span of 16 bases. CDR1 is DFQATT, CDR2 SNEGSKA, per germline (reference sequence). CDR3: CSATRGVASTDTQYF. The CDR3 DNA reads as TGCAGTGCAACGAGAGGGGTAGCGAGCACAGATACGCAGTATTTT.

This clonotype was counted at least ten times. The CDR3 DNA is TGTGCCAGCAGTGAAGCGCCCGCGAACACCGGGGAGCTGTTTTTT. Amino acid sequence: CASSEAPANTGELFF. The chain couples TRBV2 to TRBJ2-2; D is unresolved. The length of the CDR3 is 15 residues. Trimming removed 0 bases from V and 0 bases from J, with 5 bases in between. In germline, CDR1 is SNHLY, CDR2 FYNNEI.

A note on this clonotype: One base away lies a much larger clone, so this may be a sequencing read error. The chain couples TRBV7-9 to TRBJ2-3; D uncertain. Germline CDR1 is SEHNR and CDR2 is FQNEAQ (reference sequence). The CDR3 consists of 11 residues. V was shortened by 1 base and J by 6 bases, with 2 bases between the two germline ends. CDR3 bases: TGTGCCAGCAGCTTAGTTGATACGCAGTATTTT. It encodes CASSLVDTQYF.

The chain links TRBV27 to TRBJ2-6; no firm D call. This CDR3 has 15 residues. Trimming left V 9 bases short and J 0 bases short, with 12 bases between. CDR1 MNHEY and CDR2 SMNVEV come from the germline V gene (reference sequence). The CDR3 protein is CASKGWASGANVLTF. For the CDR3, the DNA is TGTGCCAGTAAAGGCTGGGCCTCTGGGGCCAACGTCCTGACTTTC.